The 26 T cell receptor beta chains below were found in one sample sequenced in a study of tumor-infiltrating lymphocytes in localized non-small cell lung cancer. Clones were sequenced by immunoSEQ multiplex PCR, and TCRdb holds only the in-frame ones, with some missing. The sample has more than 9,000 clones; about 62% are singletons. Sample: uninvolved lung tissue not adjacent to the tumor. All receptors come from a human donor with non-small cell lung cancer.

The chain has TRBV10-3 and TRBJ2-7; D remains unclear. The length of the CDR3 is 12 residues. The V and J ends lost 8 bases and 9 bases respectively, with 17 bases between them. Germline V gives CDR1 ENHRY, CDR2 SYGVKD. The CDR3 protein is CAIPRVGAGQYF. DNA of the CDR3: TGTGCCATCCCACGGGTCGGCGCCGGGCAGTACTTC.

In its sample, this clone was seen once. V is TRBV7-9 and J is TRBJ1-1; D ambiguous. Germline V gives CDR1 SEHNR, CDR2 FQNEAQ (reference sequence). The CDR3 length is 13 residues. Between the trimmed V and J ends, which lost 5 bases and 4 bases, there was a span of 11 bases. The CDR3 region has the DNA TGTGCCAGCAGCCTTACAGTAACCACTGAAGCTTTCTTT. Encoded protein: CASSLTVTTEAFF. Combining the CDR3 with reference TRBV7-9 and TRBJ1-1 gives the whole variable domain DTGVSQNPRHKITKRGQNVTFRCDPISEHNRLYWYRQTLGQGPEFLTYFQNEAQLEKSRLLSDRFSAERPKGSFSTLEIQRTEQGDSAMYLCASSLTVTTEAFFGQGTRLTVV.

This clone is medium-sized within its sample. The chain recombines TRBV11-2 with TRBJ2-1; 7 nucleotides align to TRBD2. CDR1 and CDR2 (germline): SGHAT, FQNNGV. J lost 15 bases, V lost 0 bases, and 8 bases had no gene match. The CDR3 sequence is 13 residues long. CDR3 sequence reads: CASSLDLGLESFF. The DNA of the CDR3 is TGTGCCAGCAGCTTAGATCTCGGACTAGAGTCGTTCTTC.

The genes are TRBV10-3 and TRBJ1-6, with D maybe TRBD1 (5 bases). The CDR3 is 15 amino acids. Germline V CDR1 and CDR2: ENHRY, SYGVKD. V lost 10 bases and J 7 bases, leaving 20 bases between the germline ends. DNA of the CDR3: TGTGCCACCATGGGGGGAGACGCGGGGAATTCACCCCTCCACTTT. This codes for CATMGGDAGNSPLHF.

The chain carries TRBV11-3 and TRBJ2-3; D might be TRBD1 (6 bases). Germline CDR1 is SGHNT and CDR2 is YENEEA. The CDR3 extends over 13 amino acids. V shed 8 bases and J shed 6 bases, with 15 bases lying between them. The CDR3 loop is CASVQGHGDTQYF. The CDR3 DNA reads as TGTGCCAGCGTCCAGGGGCACGGGGATACGCAGTATTTT.

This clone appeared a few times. The CDR3 sequence: CASSEERGPGSPLHF. CDR3 nucleotide sequence: TGTGCCAGCAGTGAGGAAAGGGGGCCGGGGTCACCCCTCCACTTT. The V gene is TRBV25-1, the J gene TRBJ1-6, with 7 bases aligning to TRBD1. The CDR3 length is 15 residues. V lost 3 bases, J lost 10 bases, and 9 bases stayed unmatched. Germline CDR1 is MGHDK and CDR2 is SYGVNS.

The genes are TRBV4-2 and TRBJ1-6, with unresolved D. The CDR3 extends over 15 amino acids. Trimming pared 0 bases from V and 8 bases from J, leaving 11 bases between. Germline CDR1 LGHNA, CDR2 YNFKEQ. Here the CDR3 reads CASSQDGYRDSPLHF. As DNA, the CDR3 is TGTGCCAGCAGCCAAGATGGGTATAGGGATTCACCCCTCCACTTT.

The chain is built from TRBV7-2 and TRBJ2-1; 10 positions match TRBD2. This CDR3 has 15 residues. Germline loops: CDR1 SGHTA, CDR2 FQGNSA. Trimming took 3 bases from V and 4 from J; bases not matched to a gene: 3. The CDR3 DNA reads TGTGCCAGCAGCTTGGGTAGCGGGGGGTACAATGAGCAGTTCTTC. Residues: CASSLGSGGYNEQFF. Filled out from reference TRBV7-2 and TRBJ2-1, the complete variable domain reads GAGVSQSPSNKVTEKGKDVELRCDPISGHTALYWYRQSLGQGLEFLIYFQGNSAPDKSGLPSDRFSAERTGGSVSTLTIQRTQQEDSAVYLCASSLGSGGYNEQFFGPGTRLTVL.

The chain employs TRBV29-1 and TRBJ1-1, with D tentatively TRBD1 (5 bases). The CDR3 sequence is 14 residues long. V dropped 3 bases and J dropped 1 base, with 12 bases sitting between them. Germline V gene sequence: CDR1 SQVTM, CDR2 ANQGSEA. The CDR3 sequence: CSVDGGRGNTEAFF. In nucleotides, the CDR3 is TGCAGCGTTGACGGGGGTAGGGGGAACACTGAAGCTTTCTTT.

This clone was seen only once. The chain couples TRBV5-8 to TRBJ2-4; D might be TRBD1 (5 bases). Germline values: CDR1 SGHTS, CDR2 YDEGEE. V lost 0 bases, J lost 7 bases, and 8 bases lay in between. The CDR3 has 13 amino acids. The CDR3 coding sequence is TGTGCCAGCAGCTTGGAGGGGCGGAACATTCAGTACTTC. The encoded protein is CASSLEGRNIQYF.

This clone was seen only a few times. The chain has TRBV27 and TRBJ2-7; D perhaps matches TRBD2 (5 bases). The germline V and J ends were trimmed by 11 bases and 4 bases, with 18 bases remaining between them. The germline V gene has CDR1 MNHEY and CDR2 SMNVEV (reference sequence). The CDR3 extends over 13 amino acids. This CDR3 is CASWGEGLYEQYF. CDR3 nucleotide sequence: TGTGCCTCTTGGGGAGAGGGTTTATACGAGCAGTACTTC.

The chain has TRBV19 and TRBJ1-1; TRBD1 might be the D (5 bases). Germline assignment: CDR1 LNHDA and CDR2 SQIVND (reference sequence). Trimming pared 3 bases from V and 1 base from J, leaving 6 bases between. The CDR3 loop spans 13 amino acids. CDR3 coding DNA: TGTGCCAGTAGTATTCAGGGGAACACTGAAGCTTTCTTT. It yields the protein CASSIQGNTEAFF. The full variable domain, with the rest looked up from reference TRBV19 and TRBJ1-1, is DGGITQSPKYLFRKEGQNVTLSCEQNLNHDAMYWYRQDPGQGLRLIYYSQIVNDFQKGDIAEGYSVSREKKESFPLTVTSAQKNPTAFYLCASSIQGNTEAFFGQGTRLTVV.

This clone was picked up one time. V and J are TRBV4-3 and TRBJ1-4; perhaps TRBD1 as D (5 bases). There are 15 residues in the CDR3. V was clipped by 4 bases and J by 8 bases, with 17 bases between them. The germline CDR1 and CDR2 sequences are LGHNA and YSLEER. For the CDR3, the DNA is TGCGCCAGCAGCCGGTCGGGGGGGGGAGGAGAAAAACTGTTTTTT. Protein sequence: CASSRSGGGGEKLFF.

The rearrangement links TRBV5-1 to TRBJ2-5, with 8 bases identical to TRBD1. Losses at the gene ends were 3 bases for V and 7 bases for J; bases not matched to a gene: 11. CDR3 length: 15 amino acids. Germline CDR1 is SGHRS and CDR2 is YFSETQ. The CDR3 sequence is CASSSETGVRVTQYF. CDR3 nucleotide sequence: TGCGCCAGCAGCTCGGAGACAGGGGTTCGGGTGACCCAGTACTTC. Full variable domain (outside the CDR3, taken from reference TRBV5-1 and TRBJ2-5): KAGVTQTPRYLIKTRGQQVTLSCSPISGHRSVSWYQQTPGQGLQFLFEYFSETQRNKGNFPGRFSGRQFSNSRSEMNVSTLELGDSALYLCASSSETGVRVTQYFGPGTRLLVL.

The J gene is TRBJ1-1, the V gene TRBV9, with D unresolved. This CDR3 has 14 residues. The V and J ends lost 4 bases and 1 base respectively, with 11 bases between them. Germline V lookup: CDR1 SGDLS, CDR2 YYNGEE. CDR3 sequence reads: CASSPMAGNTEAFF. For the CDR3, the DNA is TGTGCCAGCAGCCCTATGGCGGGGAACACTGAAGCTTTCTTT. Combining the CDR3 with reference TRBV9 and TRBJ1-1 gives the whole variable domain DSGVTQTPKHLITATGQRVTLRCSPRSGDLSVYWYQQSLDQGLQFLIQYYNGEERAKGNILERFSAQQFPDLHSELNLSSLELGDSALYFCASSPMAGNTEAFFGQGTRLTVV.

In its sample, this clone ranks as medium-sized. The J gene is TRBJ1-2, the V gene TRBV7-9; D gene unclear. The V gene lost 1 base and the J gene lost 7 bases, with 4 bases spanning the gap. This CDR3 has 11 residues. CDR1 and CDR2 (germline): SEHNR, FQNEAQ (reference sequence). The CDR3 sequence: CASSLGRGYTF. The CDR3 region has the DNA TGTGCCAGCAGCTTAGGGCGTGGCTACACCTTC.

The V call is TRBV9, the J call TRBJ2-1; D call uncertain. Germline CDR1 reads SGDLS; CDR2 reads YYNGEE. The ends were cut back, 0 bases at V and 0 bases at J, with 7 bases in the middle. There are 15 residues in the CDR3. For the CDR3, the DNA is TGTGCCAGCAGCGTAGCTCCGGGCTCCTACAATGAGCAGTTCTTC. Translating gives CASSVAPGSYNEQFF.

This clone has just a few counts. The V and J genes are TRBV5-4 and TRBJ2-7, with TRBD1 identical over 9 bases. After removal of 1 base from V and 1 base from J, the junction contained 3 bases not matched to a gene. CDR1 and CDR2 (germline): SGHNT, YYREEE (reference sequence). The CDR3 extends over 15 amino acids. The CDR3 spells CASSLTGTGSYEQYF. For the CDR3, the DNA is TGTGCCAGCAGCTTGACCGGGACAGGGTCCTACGAGCAGTACTTC.

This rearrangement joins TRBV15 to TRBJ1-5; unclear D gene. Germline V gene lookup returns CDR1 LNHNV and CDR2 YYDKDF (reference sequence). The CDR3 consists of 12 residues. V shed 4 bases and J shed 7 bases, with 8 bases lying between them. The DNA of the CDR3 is TGTGCCACCAGCAAACTTTGGCAGCCCCAGCATTTT. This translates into CATSKLWQPQHF.

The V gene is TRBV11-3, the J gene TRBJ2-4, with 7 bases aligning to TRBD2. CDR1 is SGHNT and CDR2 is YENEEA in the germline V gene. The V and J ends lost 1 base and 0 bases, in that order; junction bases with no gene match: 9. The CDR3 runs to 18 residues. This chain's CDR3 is CASSLGEGTVLAKNIQYF. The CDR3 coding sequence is TGTGCCAGCAGCTTAGGGGAGGGGACGGTGCTAGCCAAAAACATTCAGTACTTC.

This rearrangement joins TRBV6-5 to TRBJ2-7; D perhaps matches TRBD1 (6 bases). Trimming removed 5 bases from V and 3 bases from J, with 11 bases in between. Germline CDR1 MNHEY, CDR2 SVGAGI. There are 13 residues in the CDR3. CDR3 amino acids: CASSRDRNYEQYF. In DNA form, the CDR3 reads TGTGCCAGCAGTAGAGACAGGAACTACGAGCAGTACTTC.

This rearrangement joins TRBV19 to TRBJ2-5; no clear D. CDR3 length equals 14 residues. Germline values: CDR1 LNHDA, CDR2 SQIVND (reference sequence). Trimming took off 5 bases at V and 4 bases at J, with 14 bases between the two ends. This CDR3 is CASSGRLGPETQYF. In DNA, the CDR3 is TGTGCCAGTAGTGGGCGTCTCGGTCCAGAGACCCAGTACTTC.

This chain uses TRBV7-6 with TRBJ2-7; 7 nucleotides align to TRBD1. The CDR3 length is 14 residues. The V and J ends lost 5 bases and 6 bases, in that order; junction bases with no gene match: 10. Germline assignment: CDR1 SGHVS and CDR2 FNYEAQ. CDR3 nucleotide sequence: TGTGCCAGCAGCCCACGGGACAGAGGTAGCGAGCAGTACTTC. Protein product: CASSPRDRGSEQYF.

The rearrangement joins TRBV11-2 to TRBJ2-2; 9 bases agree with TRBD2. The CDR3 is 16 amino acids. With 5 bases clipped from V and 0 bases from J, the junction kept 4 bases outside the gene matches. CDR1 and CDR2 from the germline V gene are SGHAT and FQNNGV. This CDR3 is CASSPQRGANTGELFF. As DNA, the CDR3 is TGTGCCAGCAGCCCCCAGCGGGGGGCGAACACCGGGGAGCTGTTTTTT.

CDR3 nucleotide sequence: TGTGCCAGCAGATCCGGGACAAACTATGGCTACACCTTC. Its protein product is CASRSGTNYGYTF. The chain combines TRBV28 with TRBJ1-2; perhaps TRBD1 as D (6 bases). Looked up from germline, CDR1 is MDHEN and CDR2 is SYDVKM. The CDR3 contains 13 residues. V lost 6 bases and J 2 bases, leaving 10 bases between the germline ends.

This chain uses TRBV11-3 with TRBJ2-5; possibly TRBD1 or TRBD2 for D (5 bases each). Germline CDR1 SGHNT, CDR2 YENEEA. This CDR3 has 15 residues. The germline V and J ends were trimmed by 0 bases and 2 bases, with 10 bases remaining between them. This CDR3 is CASSLDRDVQETQYF. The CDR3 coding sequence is TGTGCCAGCAGCTTAGATCGGGACGTACAAGAGACCCAGTACTTC.